Listed here are 32 T cell receptor beta chains from one sample, sequenced in a study of OX40 agonist ivuxolimab in advanced cancers. Assay: immunoSEQ multiplex PCR; the TCRdb copy retains only in-frame clones and omits some. Of under 90,000 clones in the sample, 80% to 95% were seen once. This material consisted of CD4+ or CD8+ T cells sorted from blood, taken in a trial of the OX40 agonist ivuxolimab. The receptors stem from an adult with an advanced solid tumor such as melanoma, head and neck, liver or kidney cancer.

V gene TRBV10-1 combines with J gene TRBJ2-5; possible D gene TRBD1, 6 bases. The CDR3 runs 15 residues. CDR1 is WNHNN and CDR2 is SYGVQD in the germline V gene (reference sequence). The V end lost 3 bases, the J end lost 1 base, and 12 bases lay between the germline ends. The CDR3 DNA reads TGCGCCAGCAGTGATGTTTTGACAGGCCAAGAGACCCAGTACTTC. Its protein is CASSDVLTGQETQYF.

This clone was recorded only once. This chain uses TRBV4-1 with TRBJ2-1; 7 positions match TRBD2. This CDR3 comprises 16 residues. Trimming removed 0 bases from V and 8 bases from J; junction bases left unmatched: 10. Germline V lookup: CDR1 MGHRA, CDR2 YSYEKL. CDR3 sequence reads: CASSQDGLEGLDEQFF. The DNA of the CDR3 is TGCGCCAGCAGCCAAGACGGACTAGAAGGTCTGGATGAGCAGTTCTTC.

V and J are TRBV5-4 and TRBJ2-5; 9 bases are shared with TRBD2. The germline V gene has CDR1 SGHNT and CDR2 YYREEE (reference sequence). The CDR3 loop spans 15 amino acids. J was trimmed by 5 bases and V by 0 bases; bases with no gene match: 5. Written as DNA, the CDR3 is TGTGCCAGCAGCTTGGGCGGGAGGGAGCAGGAGACCCAGTACTTC. Its protein product is CASSLGGREQETQYF. The variable domain in full, completed from reference TRBV5-4 and TRBJ2-5, reads ETGVTQSPTHLIKTRGQQVTLRCSSQSGHNTVSWYQQALGQGPQFIFQYYREEENGRGNFPPRFSGLQFPNYSSELNVNALELDDSALYLCASSLGGREQETQYFGPGTRLLVL.

This chain joins TRBV7-9 and TRBJ2-4; D is possibly TRBD1 or TRBD2 (5 bases each). This CDR3 comprises 14 residues. V was trimmed by 1 base and J by 6 bases, leaving 10 bases between them. The germline V gene has CDR1 SEHNR and CDR2 FQNEAQ (reference sequence). The CDR3 nucleotides read TGTGCCAGCAGCTTAGTGGGGGACGCAAACATTCAGTACTTC. Translation: CASSLVGDANIQYF.

The chain links TRBV11-3 to TRBJ1-1, with TRBD1 matching 9 bases. The CDR3 length is 15 residues. CDR1 is SGHNT and CDR2 is YENEEA in the germline V gene. After removal of 1 base from V and 4 bases from J, the junction contained 4 bases not matched to a gene. The CDR3 region is CASSLGTGDLTEAFF. The CDR3 nucleotides are TGTGCCAGCAGCTTAGGGACAGGGGACCTCACTGAAGCTTTCTTT. Full variable domain (rest looked up from reference TRBV11-3 and TRBJ1-1): EAGVVQSPRYKIIEKKQPVAFWCNPISGHNTLYWYLQNLGQGPELLIRYENEEAVDDSQLPKDRFSAERLKGVDSTLKIQPAELGDSAVYLCASSLGTGDLTEAFFGQGTRLTVV.

V is TRBV6-5 and J is TRBJ1-2, with D uncertain. The CDR3 is 14 amino acids. Germline CDR1 reads MNHEY; CDR2 reads SVGAGI. Trimming removed 5 bases at V and 3 bases at J, with 13 bases between. CDR3 residues: CASSPSRHDYGYTF. The CDR3 DNA follows: TGTGCCAGCAGTCCCTCCCGACATGACTATGGCTACACCTTC.

The genes are TRBV29-1 and TRBJ2-7, with 9 bases that match TRBD2. The CDR3 sequence is 15 residues long. With 7 bases clipped from V and 0 bases from J, the junction kept 10 bases outside the gene matches. Germline V gene lookup returns CDR1 SQVTM and CDR2 ANQGSEA. The DNA for the CDR3 is TGCAGCGCAGGAGGTAGCGGGGGATACTCCTACGAGCAGTACTTC. It translates to CSAGGSGGYSYEQYF.

The chain links TRBV30 to TRBJ1-6; D remains unclear. The CDR3 is made up of 13 amino acids. The V gene lost 3 bases and the J gene lost 5 bases, with 8 bases spanning the gap. The germline gives CDR1 GTSNPN, CDR2 SVGIG (reference sequence). CDR3: CAWRMRDNSPLHF. DNA for the CDR3: TGTGCCTGGAGGATGAGGGATAATTCACCCCTCCACTTT.

This clone has a single count. The J gene is TRBJ2-1, the V gene TRBV7-2; TRBD2 agrees at 8 bases. The CDR3 is 16 amino acids. The V and J ends lost 0 bases and 3 bases, in that order; junction bases with no gene match: 4. Germline V CDR1 and CDR2: SGHTA, FQGNSA. The CDR3 DNA sequence: TGTGCCAGCAGCTTAGCGGCGGGAGGAGGCTACAATGAGCAGTTCTTC. This translates into CASSLAAGGGYNEQFF. The full variable domain, its missing parts supplied by reference TRBV7-2 and TRBJ2-1, is GAGVSQSPSNKVTEKGKDVELRCDPISGHTALYWYRQSLGQGLEFLIYFQGNSAPDKSGLPSDRFSAERTGGSVSTLTIQRTQQEDSAVYLCASSLAAGGGYNEQFFGPGTRLTVL.

The V gene is TRBV9, the J gene TRBJ2-1; D is ambiguous. Trimming left V 3 bases short and J 7 bases short, with 11 bases between. Germline CDR1 is SGDLS and CDR2 is YYNGEE. The CDR3 is 13 amino acids. CDR3 in amino acids: CASSGGLGNEQFF. DNA for the CDR3: TGTGCCAGCAGCGGGGGTCTAGGTAATGAGCAGTTCTTC. Supplemented by reference TRBV9 and TRBJ2-1, the full variable domain reads DSGVTQTPKHLITATGQRVTLRCSPRSGDLSVYWYQQSLDQGLQFLIQYYNGEERAKGNILERFSAQQFPDLHSELNLSSLELGDSALYFCASSGGLGNEQFFGPGTRLTVL.

V is TRBV18 and J is TRBJ2-5, with D perhaps matching TRBD1 or TRBD2 (5 bases each). The J call is in doubt because the DNA end fits TRBJ2-7 better. This CDR3 has 18 residues. Looked up from germline, CDR1 is KGHSH and CDR2 is LQKENI. The CDR3 loop is CASSPQDPGAGPLHEQYF. The CDR3 DNA reads as TGTGCCAGCTCACCACAGGACCCCGGGGCGGGCCCGCTTCACGAGCAGTACTTC.

The chain is built from TRBV29-1 and TRBJ1-4, with 8 bases that match TRBD1. V trimming: 7 bases; J trimming: 3 bases; junction bases outside the gene matches: 10. The CDR3 runs 15 residues. Germline loops: CDR1 SQVTM, CDR2 ANQGSEA. The CDR3 spells CSAAGTGYSNEKLFF. CDR3 DNA: TGCAGCGCTGCCGGGACAGGCTATTCTAATGAAAAACTGTTTTTT.

The rearrangement uses TRBV7-6 and TRBJ1-4; 8 positions agree with TRBD1. This CDR3 has 15 residues. Looked up from germline, CDR1 is SGHVS and CDR2 is FNYEAQ. The V gene end was trimmed by 5 bases and the J gene end by 5 bases; junction bases not matched to a gene: 7. CDR3 nucleotides: TGTGCCAGCAGCCTACGGACAGGGAGGAATGAAAAACTGTTTTTT. This gives the protein CASSLRTGRNEKLFF.

The rearrangement joins TRBV7-2 to TRBJ2-1; D not resolved. Trimming stripped 1 base from V and 0 bases from J, with 7 bases between. CDR3 length: 15 residues. Germline assignment: CDR1 SGHTA and CDR2 FQGNSA. CDR3: CASSLEANSYNEQFF. As DNA, the CDR3 is TGTGCCAGCAGCTTAGAGGCGAACTCCTACAATGAGCAGTTCTTC.

The rearrangement joins TRBV30 to TRBJ2-6; tentatively, D is TRBD1 (8 bases). From germline, CDR1 is GTSNPN and CDR2 SVGIG (reference sequence). The CDR3 covers 16 residues. The V end lost 2 bases, the J end lost 4 bases, and 15 bases lay between the germline ends. CDR3 DNA sequence: TGTGCCTGGAGTACTGGACAGGGACTAGGGGCCAACGTCCTGACTTTC. Its protein is CAWSTGQGLGANVLTF.

This chain's CDR3 is CASSLSGREGQGDTQYF. The CDR3 nucleotides are TGTGCCAGCAGTTTATCGGGGCGGGAGGGCCAGGGAGATACGCAGTATTTT. The chain employs TRBV28 and TRBJ2-3; TRBD2 matches at 9 bases. The CDR3 contains 17 residues. After removal of 1 base from V and 5 bases from J, the junction contained 10 bases not matched to a gene. Germline lookup yields CDR1 MDHEN and CDR2 SYDVKM.

The chain joins TRBV18 to TRBJ2-1; 8 bases are a match to TRBD2. Per germline, CDR1 KGHSH and CDR2 LQKENI. J was trimmed by 9 bases and V by 3 bases; bases with no gene match: 10. This CDR3 has 15 amino acids. This CDR3 reads CASSPGLATLVEQFF. The CDR3 nucleotides read TGTGCCAGCTCACCTGGACTAGCTACCTTGGTTGAGCAGTTCTTC. Filled out from reference TRBV18 and TRBJ2-1, the complete variable domain reads NAGVMQNPRHLVRRRGQEARLRCSPMKGHSHVYWYRQLPEEGLKFMVYLQKENIIDESGMPKERFSAEFPKEGPSILRIQQVVRGDSAAYFCASSPGLATLVEQFFGPGTRLTVL.

The table lists this clone with a count of one. Other DNA sequences from this sample encode an identical CDR3 as well. The chain employs TRBV6-1 and TRBJ2-7; the D gene could be TRBD1 or TRBD2 (5 bases each). Germline CDR1 reads MNHNS; CDR2 reads SASEGT. The CDR3 sequence is 14 residues long. Trimming cost V 3 bases and J 2 bases, with 11 bases left between them. The CDR3 here is CASSDLGDTYEQYF. In DNA form, the CDR3 reads TGTGCCAGCAGTGATCTGGGGGATACCTACGAGCAGTACTTC.

A remark on this clone: The junction departs from the called germline gene at one end, perhaps through a read error. The genes are TRBV29-1 and TRBJ2-2; 9 nucleotides match TRBD2. Germline assignment: CDR1 SQVTM and CDR2 ANQGSEA. The CDR3 spans 17 residues. CDR3 loop: CSDSPAPSGAEHRGAVF. CDR3 in DNA: TGCAGCGACTCGCCGGCCCCTAGCGGGGCCGAACACCGGGGAGCTGTTTTT.

This clone was counted between two and nine times. The chain recombines TRBV28 with TRBJ2-1, with 14 bases lining up with TRBD2. Germline CDR1 reads MDHEN; CDR2 reads SYDVKM. Trimming removed 6 bases from V and 4 bases from J; junction bases left unmatched: 2. The CDR3 is made up of 15 amino acids. The DNA for the CDR3 is TGTGCCAGCAGGGGACTAGCGGGGGTATACAATGAGCAGTTCTTC. Protein sequence: CASRGLAGVYNEQFF.

This clone was counted only a few times. The chain has TRBV28 and TRBJ1-5; 9 bases match TRBD1. This CDR3 has 13 amino acids. Germline V lookup: CDR1 MDHEN, CDR2 SYDVKM. J lost 7 bases, V lost 8 bases, and 6 bases had no gene match. The CDR3 DNA sequence: TGTGCCAGCCGGGACAGGGCAAAACAGCCCCAGCATTTT. Protein: CASRDRAKQPQHF.

A single count supports this clone. This rearrangement joins TRBV6-1 to TRBJ1-5, with unresolved D. Germline V gene data show CDR1 as MNHNS and CDR2 as SASEGT. Between the trimmed V and J ends, which lost 3 bases and 9 bases, there was a span of 9 bases. This CDR3 comprises 12 residues. The CDR3, as DNA: TGTGCCAGCAGTGATACGGGAAGGCCCCAGCATTTT. It is translated as CASSDTGRPQHF.

The rearrangement uses TRBV11-2 and TRBJ2-2, with a tentative D call TRBD2 (6 bases). The CDR3 loop spans 16 amino acids. Germline V lookup: CDR1 SGHAT, CDR2 FQNNGV. V dropped 4 bases and J dropped 4 bases, with 16 bases sitting between them. The chain's CDR3 is CASSSSTRAVTGELFF. DNA of the CDR3: TGTGCCAGCAGCTCCTCGACTAGGGCGGTCACCGGGGAGCTGTTTTTT.

This sequence joins TRBV9 and TRBJ2-7, with D possibly TRBD2 on 6 matching bases. Germline V gene sequence: CDR1 SGDLS, CDR2 YYNGEE. The CDR3 contains 13 residues. Trimming left V 4 bases short and J 6 bases short, with 14 bases between. CDR3 bases: TGTGCCAGCAGCCCTAAGGCGGGGTTCGAGCAGTACTTC. Its translation is CASSPKAGFEQYF. Drawing the rest from reference TRBV9 and TRBJ2-7, the complete variable domain is DSGVTQTPKHLITATGQRVTLRCSPRSGDLSVYWYQQSLDQGLQFLIQYYNGEERAKGNILERFSAQQFPDLHSELNLSSLELGDSALYFCASSPKAGFEQYFGPGTRLTVT.

Notes on this clone: Other DNA sequences from this sample encode an identical CDR3 as well. The V and J genes are TRBV18 and TRBJ1-2; 7 bases fit TRBD1. The CDR3 contains 14 residues. The ends lost 2 bases at V and 6 bases at J; junction bases unmatched: 6. The V gene's germline CDR1 is KGHSH and CDR2 LQKENI. The CDR3 bases are TGTGCCAGCTCACCAATCGACAGGGCGGATGGCTACACCTTC. This translates into CASSPIDRADGYTF.

The table lists this clone with a count of one. The chain has TRBV29-1 and TRBJ2-7; no clear D gene. The CDR3 consists of 12 residues. Between the trimmed V and J ends, which lost 4 bases and 2 bases, there was a span of 9 bases. Germline lookup yields CDR1 SQVTM and CDR2 ANQGSEA. The CDR3 DNA reads as TGCAGCGTTGGGCCTACGGCCTACGAGCAGTACTTC. Amino acid sequence: CSVGPTAYEQYF.

The rearrangement uses TRBV28 and TRBJ2-2; TRBD1 matches 7 bases. This CDR3 is 14 amino acids long. V lost 6 bases, J lost 4 bases, and 5 bases stayed unmatched. Germline lookup yields CDR1 MDHEN and CDR2 SYDVKM. The CDR3 loop reads CASSLDRVTGELFF. CDR3 DNA: TGTGCCAGCAGCCTTGACAGGGTCACCGGGGAGCTGTTTTTT. Full variable domain (rest looked up from reference TRBV28 and TRBJ2-2): DVKVTQSSRYLVKRTGEKVFLECVQDMDHENMFWYRQDPGLGLRLIYFSYDVKMKEKGDIPEGYSVSREKKERFSLILESASTNQTSMYLCASSLDRVTGELFFGEGSRLTVL.

The chain uses TRBV10-3 and TRBJ2-7; a possible D gene is TRBD1 (5 bases). Trimming removed 0 bases at V and 9 bases at J, with 15 bases between. Per germline, CDR1 ENHRY and CDR2 SYGVKD. CDR3 length equals 14 residues. CDR3: CAISESGRSLGQYF. The CDR3 DNA reads TGTGCCATCAGTGAGTCGGGGCGTTCCCTCGGGCAGTACTTC.

The rearrangement uses TRBV11-1 and TRBJ2-3; D might be TRBD2 (6 bases). This CDR3 region has 15 residues. Trimming took off 2 bases at V and 2 bases at J, with 11 bases between the two ends. Per the germline V gene, CDR1 is SGHAT and CDR2 is FQDESV (reference sequence). CDR3: CASSLRGLYTDTQYF. CDR3 DNA: TGTGCCAGCAGCTTAAGGGGACTTTACACAGATACGCAGTATTTT.

V is TRBV4-2 and J is TRBJ2-3, with a tentative D call TRBD1 (6 bases). Trimming pared 3 bases from V and 5 bases from J, leaving 15 bases between. Looked up from germline, CDR1 is LGHNA and CDR2 is YNFKEQ. There are 15 residues in the CDR3. CDR3 amino acids: CASSHGTGKEDTQYF. CDR3 in DNA: TGTGCCAGCAGCCATGGAACAGGGAAGGAAGATACGCAGTATTTT.

The chain links TRBV11-3 to TRBJ1-1; 9 bases align to TRBD1. The CDR3 sequence is 14 residues long. V was clipped by 3 bases and J by 4 bases; unmatched bases: 3. Germline V CDR1 and CDR2: SGHNT, YENEEA. CDR3 sequence: CASSLTGGGTEAFF. Written as DNA, the CDR3 is TGTGCCAGCAGCTTGACAGGGGGTGGCACTGAAGCTTTCTTT.

V and J are TRBV5-4 and TRBJ2-7, with 9 bases fitting TRBD1. V gave up 5 bases and J gave up 5 bases; unmatched junction bases: 5. Germline V CDR1 and CDR2: SGHNT, YYREEE (reference sequence). The CDR3 sequence is 13 residues long. DNA of the CDR3: TGTGCCAGCAGGAAACAGGGGGCGCACGAGCAGTACTTC. Its translation is CASRKQGAHEQYF. Together with reference TRBV5-4 and TRBJ2-7, the CDR3 gives the full variable domain: ETGVTQSPTHLIKTRGQQVTLRCSSQSGHNTVSWYQQALGQGPQFIFQYYREEENGRGNFPPRFSGLQFPNYSSELNVNALELDDSALYLCASRKQGAHEQYFGPGTRLTVT.